Listed here is a single TCR beta chain. Its antigen is not known. V was clipped by 4 bases and J by 0 bases, with 9 bases between them. This CDR3 is 13 amino acids long. Germline assignment: CDR1 SQVTM and CDR2 ANQGSEA. This sample stems from a study of CD8 T cells in ankylosing spondylitis. Study results and limitations: Enrichment of disease-linked clones was reportedly significant in matched ankylosing spondylitis synovial fluid. Apparently characteristic of ankylosing spondylitis blood was a TCR beta motif (fewer than 10 highly homologous variants).

As the method for making TCR beta libraries, quantitative 5'-RACE with molecular barcodes was used. TCRdb independently ran MiXCR on the 5' RACE reads; one entry per CDR3 protein. The sample includes fewer than 200,000 distinct CDR3 sequences, approximately 16% of them seen just once. This receptor was taken from a male donor with ankylosing spondylitis or in good health (not recorded which). The chain carries TRBV29-1 and TRBJ1-2; no clear D gene. The sequenced material came from blood, either unsorted or a sorted T cell fraction (not recorded which). The CDR3 sequence: CSVAIGTNYGYTF. The CDR3 DNA reads as TGCAGCGTTGCGATCGGTACTAACTATGGCTACACCTTC. The variable domain in full, with the rest retrieved from reference TRBV29-1 and TRBJ1-2, is SAVISQKPSRDICQRGTSLTIQCQVDSQVTMMFWYRQQPGQSLTLIATANQGSEATYESGFVIDKFPISRPNLTFSTLTVSNMSPEDSSIYLCSVAIGTNYGYTFGSGTRLTVV.